The 22 T cell receptor beta chains presented below share a single source sample, sequenced in a study of spatial heterogeneity in lung cancer. The time point is: sample taken at primary tumor resection. Unsorted whole RNA samples from tumor, nontumor lung or frozen PBMC were sequenced. TCRdb passed the 5' RACE reads through MiXCR, listing each CDR3 protein once. The table has approximately 81,000 distinct CDR3 sequences, 10% to 15% seen once. Specimen: PBMCs, collected at surgery. The receptor set was obtained from a male donor with early-stage non-small cell lung cancer.

The sample holds a few counts of this clonotype. The genes are TRBV30 and TRBJ2-1; the match to TRBD2 covers 11 bases. V lost 0 bases, J lost 3 bases, and 1 base stayed unmatched. Germline V gene data show CDR1 as GTSNPN and CDR2 as SVGIG (reference sequence). The CDR3 loop spans 15 amino acids. CDR3 sequence (DNA): TGTGCCTGGAGTGTACTAGCGGGGGACTACAATGAGCAGTTCTTC. Amino acid sequence: CAWSVLAGDYNEQFF.

This clonotype has ten or more counts. The rearrangement joins TRBV5-1 to TRBJ1-5, with D unresolved. Trimming left V 0 bases short and J 7 bases short, with 11 bases between. The germline CDR1 and CDR2 sequences are SGHRS and YFSETQ. The CDR3 is 14 residues long. The CDR3 coding sequence is TGCGCCAGCAGCTTGGATTCGGCGGGGCAGCCCCAGCATTTT. Translated, it gives CASSLDSAGQPQHF.

The rearrangement uses TRBV7-9 and TRBJ1-3; D unresolved. This CDR3 has 12 residues. V was pared by 0 bases and J by 8 bases, with 5 bases between. Germline V gives CDR1 SEHNR, CDR2 FQNEAQ (reference sequence). The CDR3 DNA is TGTGCCAGCAGCTTAGCCGGCGACACCATATATTTT. It yields the protein CASSLAGDTIYF.

The chain carries TRBV6-7 and TRBJ1-1, with TRBD1 as a possible D gene (6 bases). TRBV6-7 is identified as an open reading frame with a role that is uncertain. This CDR3 has 12 residues. V shed 5 bases and J shed 4 bases, with 8 bases lying between them. The CDR3 nucleotides read TGTGCCAGCAGTGGGGACACCACTGAAGCTTTCTTT. This translates into CASSGDTTEAFF.

There are a few counts of this clonotype. The V call is TRBV7-2, the J call TRBJ2-6; D uncertain. The CDR3 sequence is 16 residues long. CDR1 SGHTA and CDR2 FQGNSA come from the germline V gene. V was cut by 5 bases and J by 1 base, with 12 bases left in between. CDR3 loop: CASSPFLESGANVLTF. The CDR3 bases are TGTGCCAGCAGCCCGTTCTTAGAGTCTGGGGCCAACGTCCTGACTTTC.

This chain connects TRBV5-1 to TRBJ2-1, with 10 bases aligning to TRBD2. The J segment lost 7 bases and the V segment lost 6 bases, leaving 13 bases of the junction unmatched. The CDR3 is 16 amino acids. CDR1 SGHRS and CDR2 YFSETQ come from the germline V gene. CDR3 protein: CASTPLGSGRDNEQFF. CDR3 nucleotides: TGCGCCAGCACCCCCTTAGGAAGCGGGAGGGATAATGAGCAGTTCTTC.

The rearrangement links TRBV5-1 to TRBJ2-7; 9 bases fit TRBD2. Germline V gene sequence: CDR1 SGHRS, CDR2 YFSETQ. This CDR3 has 15 amino acids. J lost 2 bases, V lost 2 bases, and 5 bases had no gene match. For the CDR3, the DNA is TGCGCCAGCAGCTTTCCGACTAGCGGTACCTACGAGCAGTACTTC. This gives the protein CASSFPTSGTYEQYF.

CDR3 bases: TGTGCCAGCAGTTCAAAGGAGGGACTAGTCACCGGGGAGCTGTTTTTT. As protein: CASSSKEGLVTGELFF. The rearrangement joins TRBV2 to TRBJ2-2; TRBD2 aligns across 8 bases. Germline CDR1 SNHLY, CDR2 FYNNEI. The V gene end was trimmed by 5 bases and the J gene end by 4 bases; junction bases not matched to a gene: 9. The CDR3 runs to 16 residues.

This clonotype was seen repeatedly, ten times or more. This sequence joins TRBV11-2 and TRBJ2-3; weak D call: TRBD2 (6 bases). This CDR3 region has 16 residues. Germline V lookup: CDR1 SGHAT, CDR2 FQNNGV. The ends were cut back, 4 bases at V and 3 bases at J, with 17 bases in the middle. CDR3 DNA: TGTGCCAGCAGCTCCCGACTAGAAAGGTCAACAGATACGCAGTATTTT. It codes for CASSSRLERSTDTQYF.

The sample holds a few counts of this clonotype. The chain links TRBV29-1 to TRBJ1-4; TRBD1 might be the D (6 bases). The germline V gene has CDR1 SQVTM and CDR2 ANQGSEA. The germline V and J ends were trimmed by 2 bases and 3 bases, with 10 bases remaining between them. The CDR3 contains 14 residues. The CDR3 DNA sequence: TGCAGCGTTGAAAAGGGGGGGCCTAATGAAAAACTGTTTTTT. Encoded protein: CSVEKGGPNEKLFF. The full variable domain, rest sourced from reference TRBV29-1 and TRBJ1-4, is SAVISQKPSRDICQRGTSLTIQCQVDSQVTMMFWYRQQPGQSLTLIATANQGSEATYESGFVIDKFPISRPNLTFSTLTVSNMSPEDSSIYLCSVEKGGPNEKLFFGSGTQLSVL.

This clonotype has more than one count but fewer than ten. The rearrangement joins TRBV11-2 to TRBJ2-3; 7 nucleotides match TRBD1. Losses at the gene ends were 5 bases for V and 2 bases for J; bases not matched to a gene: 4. The germline V gene has CDR1 SGHAT and CDR2 FQNNGV. The CDR3 runs 14 residues. CDR3 amino acids: CASSPTGTTDTQYF. CDR3 DNA sequence: TGTGCCAGCAGCCCGACAGGGACCACAGATACGCAGTATTTT. The full variable domain, in which reference TRBV11-2 and TRBJ2-3 provide the parts outside the CDR3, is EAGVAQSPRYKIIEKRQSVAFWCNPISGHATLYWYQQILGQGPKLLIQFQNNGVVDDSQLPKDRFSAERLKGVDSTLKIQPAKLEDSAVYLCASSPTGTTDTQYFGPGTRLTVL.

The chain combines TRBV10-3 with TRBJ2-3, with 8 bases lining up with TRBD1. J gave up 4 bases and V 3 bases, and 9 bases lay outside the gene matches. This CDR3 spans 16 amino acids. CDR1 and CDR2 from the germline V gene are ENHRY and SYGVKD. CDR3 DNA sequence: TGTGCCATCAGTGATATCGGACAGGGCTCCCCAGATACGCAGTATTTT. The encoded protein is CAISDIGQGSPDTQYF.

This clonotype was recorded at least ten times. The chain employs TRBV2 and TRBJ2-7; TRBD2 is a possible D gene (6 bases). The CDR3 totals 13 residues. Germline V CDR1 and CDR2: SNHLY, FYNNEI. V was cut by 5 bases and J by 0 bases, with 8 bases left in between. The CDR3 here is CASSPGLSYEQYF. CDR3 sequence (DNA): TGTGCCAGCAGTCCGGGACTCTCCTACGAGCAGTACTTC.

This clonotype has at least ten counts. The chain uses TRBV20-1 and TRBJ2-1; a possible D gene is TRBD2 (6 bases). CDR3 length: 15 amino acids. V gave up 0 bases and J gave up 4 bases, with 13 bases separating them. The germline V gene encodes CDR1 DFQATT and CDR2 SNEGSKA (reference sequence). Here the CDR3 reads CSARDRAGFYNEQFF. The CDR3 DNA reads TGCAGTGCTAGAGATCGGGCGGGGTTTTACAATGAGCAGTTCTTC.

V gene TRBV7-2 combines with J gene TRBJ2-3; D remains unclear. Trimming stripped 1 base from V and 4 bases from J, with 6 bases between. CDR1 is SGHTA and CDR2 is FQGNSA in the germline V gene. This CDR3 comprises 13 residues. The CDR3 DNA sequence: TGTGCCAGCAGCTTAGAAGCTCCAGATACGCAGTATTTT. This encodes CASSLEAPDTQYF. The full variable domain, rest sourced from reference TRBV7-2 and TRBJ2-3, is GAGVSQSPSNKVTEKGKDVELRCDPISGHTALYWYRQSLGQGLEFLIYFQGNSAPDKSGLPSDRFSAERTGGSVSTLTIQRTQQEDSAVYLCASSLEAPDTQYFGPGTRLTVL.

This clonotype appeared a few times. This chain links TRBV6-1 with TRBJ2-2; D not certain. CDR1 MNHNS and CDR2 SASEGT come from the germline V gene. The CDR3 consists of 15 residues. Trimming took 7 bases from V and 4 from J, leaving 16 bases between them. CDR3 DNA: TGTGCCAGCACCTACCAGTATGTGAGCACCGGGGAGCTGTTTTTT. Translating gives CASTYQYVSTGELFF.

The chain uses TRBV5-1 and TRBJ2-1; TRBD2 agrees at 10 bases. The CDR3 sequence is 14 residues long. V lost 7 bases and J lost 9; bases outside the gene matches: 10. The germline V gene encodes CDR1 SGHRS and CDR2 YFSETQ. CDR3 amino acids: CASVRTSGTFEQFF. DNA of the CDR3: TGCGCCAGCGTAAGGACTAGCGGCACGTTTGAGCAGTTCTTC.

The rearrangement joins TRBV14 to TRBJ1-1; no clear D. The CDR3 is made up of 14 amino acids. Trimming took 0 bases from V and 0 from J, leaving 5 bases between them. Looked up from germline, CDR1 is SGHDN and CDR2 is FVKESK. CDR3 sequence (DNA): TGTGCCAGCAGCCAAGAACAGTTGAACACTGAAGCTTTCTTT. Protein: CASSQEQLNTEAFF.

The V call is TRBV28, the J call TRBJ2-2, with a possible D match to TRBD2 (6 bases). V dropped 8 bases and J dropped 0 bases, with 13 bases sitting between them. Germline V gene sequence: CDR1 MDHEN, CDR2 SYDVKM. This CDR3 spans 15 amino acids. CDR3 loop: CASCSGGTNTGELFF. CDR3 nucleotides: TGTGCCAGCTGCTCCGGAGGGACGAACACCGGGGAGCTGTTTTTT.

This clonotype was detected only a few times. The V gene is TRBV28, the J gene TRBJ2-1; the match to TRBD2 covers 9 bases. The V gene's germline CDR1 is MDHEN and CDR2 SYDVKM. The CDR3 sequence is 15 residues long. V dropped 5 bases and J dropped 1; count of bases not matched to a gene: 3. Written as DNA, the CDR3 is TGTGCCAGCAGTCCAGCGGGGGGATCCTACAATGAGCAGTTCTTC. It specifies CASSPAGGSYNEQFF.

This clonotype was detected only a few times. The rearrangement uses TRBV2 and TRBJ1-1; 7 positions match TRBD1. The CDR3 is 14 amino acids. Germline loops: CDR1 SNHLY, CDR2 FYNNEI. With V trimmed by 1 base and J by 4 bases, 3 bases remained unmatched. CDR3 coding DNA: TGTGCCAGCAGTGAAGACAGGGGTCCCACTGAAGCTTTCTTT. This sequence encodes CASSEDRGPTEAFF.

V is TRBV19 and J is TRBJ2-7, with 7 bases that match TRBD1. V shed 9 bases and J 2 bases; nucleotides not matched to a gene: 7. Germline CDR1 reads LNHDA; CDR2 reads SQIVND (reference sequence). The CDR3 consists of 13 residues. CDR3 in DNA: TGTGCCAGCGCCCCGGACAGGACCTACGAGCAGTACTTC. Amino acid sequence: CASAPDRTYEQYF.